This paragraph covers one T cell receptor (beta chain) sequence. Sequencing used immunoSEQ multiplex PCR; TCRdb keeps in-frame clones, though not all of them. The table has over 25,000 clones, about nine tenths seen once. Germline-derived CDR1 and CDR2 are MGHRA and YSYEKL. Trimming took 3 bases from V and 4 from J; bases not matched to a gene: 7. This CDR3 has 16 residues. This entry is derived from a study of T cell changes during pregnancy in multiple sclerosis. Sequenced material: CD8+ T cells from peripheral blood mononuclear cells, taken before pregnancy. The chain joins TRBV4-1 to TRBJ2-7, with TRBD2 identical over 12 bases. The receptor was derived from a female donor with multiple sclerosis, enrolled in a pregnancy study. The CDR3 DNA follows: TGCGCCAGCAGCCACCTACGGACTAGCGGGGTTTACGAGCAGTACTTC. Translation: CASSHLRTSGVYEQYF.